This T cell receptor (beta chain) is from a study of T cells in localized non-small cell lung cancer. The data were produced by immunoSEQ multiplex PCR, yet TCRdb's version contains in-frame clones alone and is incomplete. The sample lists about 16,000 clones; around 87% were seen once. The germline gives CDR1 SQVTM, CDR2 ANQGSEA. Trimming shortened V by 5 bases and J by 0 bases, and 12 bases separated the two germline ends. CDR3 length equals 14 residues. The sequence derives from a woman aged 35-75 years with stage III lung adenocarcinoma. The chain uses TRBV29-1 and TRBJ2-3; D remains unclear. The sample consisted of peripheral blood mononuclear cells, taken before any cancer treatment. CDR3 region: CSVKQPSSTDTQYF. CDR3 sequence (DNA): TGCAGCGTTAAGCAGCCATCTAGCACAGATACGCAGTATTTT.